This TCR beta chain was sequenced in a study of blood T cell repertoires in COVID-19. Study-wide context: Material from acute and convalescent COVID-19 was sourced from the United States, Italy and Spain. Sources were T cells, B-cell-depleted T cells, or PBMCs; the material itself was cDNA or gDNA.

Original methodology: Amplification of reference gene primers was used by the study to estimate nucleated cell counts. The table came from immunoSEQ multiplex PCR; TCRdb's copy has only in-frame clones and leaves some out. The V and J calls and clone size are taken from that table; D and trimming were inferred from the DNA. The sample records tens of thousands of clones, about 83% being singletons. The length of the CDR3 is 17 residues. J lost 7 bases, V lost 2 bases, and 13 bases had no gene match. The chain employs TRBV23-1 and TRBJ1-5, with TRBD1 matching over 8 bases. TRBV23-1 is labeled an ORF, and its function is uncertain. Sequences were obtained from peripheral blood. The receptor's source is a woman aged 55 to 70 with acute or convalescent COVID-19. This chain's CDR3 is CASSQIIIQGARQPQHF. CDR3 DNA sequence: TGCGCCAGCAGTCAAATAATAATCCAGGGGGCGAGGCAGCCCCAGCATTTT.